The present T cell receptor (beta chain) was sequenced within a study of response to subunit inactivated influenza vaccine. Trimming took 7 bases from V and 4 from J; bases not matched to a gene: 9. The CDR3 has 15 amino acids. Germline V gene data show CDR1 as LNHNV and CDR2 as YYDKDF (reference sequence). TCRdb used MiXCR to reprocess the RT-PCR reads, holding one entry per CDR3 protein. The repertoire holds more than 700,000 distinct CDR3 sequences, over 20% seen once, with roughly 10% in the top ten. Notes on the study in general: Seasonal influenza vaccination, on each occasion, was suggested by the authors to recruit few new T cells.

On this clonotype itself: Its antigen is unidentified.

This specimen was PBMCs from blood, taken less than 6 days after vaccination. This TCR was recovered from a man aged 50 or older who received an inactivated influenza vaccine. V is TRBV15 and J is TRBJ1-3; 8 nucleotides line up with TRBD1. The CDR3 sequence: CATTLDRVHGNTIYF. In DNA, the CDR3 is TGTGCCACCACGTTGGACAGGGTACACGGAAACACCATATATTTT.